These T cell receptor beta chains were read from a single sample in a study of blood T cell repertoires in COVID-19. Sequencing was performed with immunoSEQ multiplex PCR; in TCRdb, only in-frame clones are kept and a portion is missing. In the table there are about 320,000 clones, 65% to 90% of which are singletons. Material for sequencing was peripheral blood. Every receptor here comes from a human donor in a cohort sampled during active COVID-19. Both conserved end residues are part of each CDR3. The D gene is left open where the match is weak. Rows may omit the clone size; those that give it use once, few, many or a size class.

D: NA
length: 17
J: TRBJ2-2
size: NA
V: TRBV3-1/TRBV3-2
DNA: TGTGCCAGCAGCCAAGGGGTGCGTGGACAGAACACCGGGGAGCTGTTTTTT
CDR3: CASSQGVRGQNTGELFF

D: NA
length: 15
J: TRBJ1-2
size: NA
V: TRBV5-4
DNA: TGTGCCAGCAGCATACGCCGGGACAAGAACTATGGCTACACCTTC
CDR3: CASSIRRDKNYGYTF

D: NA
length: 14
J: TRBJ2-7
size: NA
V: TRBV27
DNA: TGTGCCAGCAGTTTCCGCGGACAGAACTACGAGCAGTACTTC
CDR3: CASSFRGQNYEQYF

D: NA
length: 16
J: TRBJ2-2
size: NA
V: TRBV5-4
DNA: TGTGCCAGCAGCTTAGGGCTAGCGAAGAACACCGGGGAGCTGTTTTTT
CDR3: CASSLGLAKNTGELFF

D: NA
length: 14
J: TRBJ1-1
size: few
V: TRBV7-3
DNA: TGTGCCAGCAGCTTAGGGCAGGGGAACACTGAAGCTTTCTTT
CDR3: CASSLGQGNTEAFF

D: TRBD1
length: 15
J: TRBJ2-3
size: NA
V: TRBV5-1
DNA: TGCGCCAGCAGCTGGGACAGGGGACGTACAGATACGCAGTATTTT
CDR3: CASSWDRGRTDTQYF

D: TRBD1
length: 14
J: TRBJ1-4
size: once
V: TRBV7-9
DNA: TGTGCCAGCAGTCGACAGGGGGTTAATGAAAAACTGTTTTTT
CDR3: CASSRQGVNEKLFF

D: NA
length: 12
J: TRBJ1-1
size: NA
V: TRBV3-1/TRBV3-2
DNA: TGTGCCAGCAGCTCCTCTAGGGAGAAAGCTTTCTTT
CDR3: CASSSSREKAFF

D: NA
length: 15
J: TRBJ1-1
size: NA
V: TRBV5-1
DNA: TGCGCCAGCAGCTTACGGGGCGGGGGGAACACTGAAGCTTTCTTT
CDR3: CASSLRGGGNTEAFF

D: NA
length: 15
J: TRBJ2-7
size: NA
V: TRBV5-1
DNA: TGCGCCAGCAGCTTGGCCGCAGGGCCGCCCTACGAGCAGTACTTC
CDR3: CASSLAAGPPYEQYF

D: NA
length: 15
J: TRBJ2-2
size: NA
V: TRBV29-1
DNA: TGCAGCGTTGTCAGTCGTAGCAGGAACACCGGGGAGCTGTTTTTT
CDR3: CSVVSRSRNTGELFF

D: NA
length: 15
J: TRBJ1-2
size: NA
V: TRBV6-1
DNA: TGTGCCAGCAGTGATAGAAGGCAGGCGCCCCGTGGCTACACCTTC
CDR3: CASSDRRQAPRGYTF

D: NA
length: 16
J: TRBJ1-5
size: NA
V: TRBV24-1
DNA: TGTGCCACCTCCGACGGGGAGGGTTATGGCAATCAGCCCCAGCATTTT
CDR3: CATSDGEGYGNQPQHF

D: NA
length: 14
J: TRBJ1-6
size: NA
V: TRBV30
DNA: TGTGCCTGGAATAAGGGGCCCCCGGATTCACCCCTCCACTTT
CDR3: CAWNKGPPDSPLHF

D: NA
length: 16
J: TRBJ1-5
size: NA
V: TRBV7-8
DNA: TGTGCCAGCAGCTTAGCACAGGGTTTTAGCAATCAGCCCCAGCATTTT
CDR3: CASSLAQGFSNQPQHF

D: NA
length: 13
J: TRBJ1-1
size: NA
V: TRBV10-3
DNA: TGTGCCATCACTCACTCCCTAAACACTGAAGCTTTCTTT
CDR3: CAITHSLNTEAFF

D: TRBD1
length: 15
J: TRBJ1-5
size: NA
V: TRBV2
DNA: TGTGCCAGCGGAGACAGGGGGGGGCCCAATCAGCCCCAGCATTTT
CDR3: CASGDRGGPNQPQHF

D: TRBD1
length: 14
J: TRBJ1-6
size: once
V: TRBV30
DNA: TGTGCCTGGAGTCAGGGGGCATATAATTCACCCCTCCACTTT
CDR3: CAWSQGAYNSPLHF

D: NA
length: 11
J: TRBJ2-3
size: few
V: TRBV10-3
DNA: TGTGCCATCAGTGCATCAGATACGCAGTATTTT
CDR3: CAISASDTQYF

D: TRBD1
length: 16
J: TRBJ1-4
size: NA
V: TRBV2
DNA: TGTGCCAGCAACGGGGGCTCAGGGACAGGAGGGGAAAAACTGTTTTTT
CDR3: CASNGGSGTGGEKLFF

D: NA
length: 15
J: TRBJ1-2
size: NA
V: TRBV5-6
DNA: TGTGCCAGCAGCTTGGAGTTAGGGTGGGGGGACGGCTACACCTTC
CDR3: CASSLELGWGDGYTF

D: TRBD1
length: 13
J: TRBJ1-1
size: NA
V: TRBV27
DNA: TGTGCCAGCAGTGGAGGGGGCGGCACTGAAGCTTTCTTT
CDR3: CASSGGGGTEAFF

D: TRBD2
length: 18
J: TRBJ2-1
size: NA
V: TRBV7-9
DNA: TGTGCCAGCAGCTCTAAGCCTTCTAGCGGGGGGGTGTACAATGAGCAGTTCTTC
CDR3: CASSSKPSSGGVYNEQFF

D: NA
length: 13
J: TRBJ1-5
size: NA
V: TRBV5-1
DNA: TGCGCCAGCAGCTTGGACGAGTATCAGCCCCAGCATTTT
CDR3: CASSLDEYQPQHF

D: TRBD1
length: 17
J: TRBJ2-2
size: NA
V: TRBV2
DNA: TGTGCCATACCCGGGACAGGCAGGGCCCCCGAGGGCGGGGAGCTGTTTTTT
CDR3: CAIPGTGRAPEGGELFF

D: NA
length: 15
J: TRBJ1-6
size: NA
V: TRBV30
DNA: TGTGCCTGGAGTGTTCGGGGTAATTTTAATTCACCCCTCCACTTT
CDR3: CAWSVRGNFNSPLHF

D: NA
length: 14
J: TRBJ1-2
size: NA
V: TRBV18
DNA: TGTGCCAGCTCACCTACAACAGGGCTATCCATCTACACCTTC
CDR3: CASSPTTGLSIYTF

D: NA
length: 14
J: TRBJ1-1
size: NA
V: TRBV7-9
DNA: TGTGCCAGCAGCCTCCAGGTTATGAACACTGAAGCTTTCTTT
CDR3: CASSLQVMNTEAFF

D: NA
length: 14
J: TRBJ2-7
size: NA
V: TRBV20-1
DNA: TGCAGTGCTAGTCCCCGAACGGGGACCTACGAGCAGTACTTC
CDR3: CSASPRTGTYEQYF

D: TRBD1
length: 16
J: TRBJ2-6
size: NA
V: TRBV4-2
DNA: TGTGCCAGCAGCCAAGACAGGGGGAAAGGGGCCAACGTCCTGACTTTC
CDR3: CASSQDRGKGANVLTF

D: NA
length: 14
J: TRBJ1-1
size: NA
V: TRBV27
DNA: TGTGCCAGCAGTTTATCGCTGAGTGGCACTGAAGCTTTCTTT
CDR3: CASSLSLSGTEAFF

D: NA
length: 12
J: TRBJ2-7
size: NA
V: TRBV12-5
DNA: TGTGCTAGTGGTTTGATTGGCCCTGAGCAGTACTTC
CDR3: CASGLIGPEQYF

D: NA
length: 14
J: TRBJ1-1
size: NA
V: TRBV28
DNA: TGTGCCAGCAGACACACAGGGATGAACACTGAAGCTTTCTTT
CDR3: CASRHTGMNTEAFF

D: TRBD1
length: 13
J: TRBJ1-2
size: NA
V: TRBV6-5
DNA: TGTGCCAGCAGACACAGGGGGCTGGGAGGCTACACCTTC
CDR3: CASRHRGLGGYTF

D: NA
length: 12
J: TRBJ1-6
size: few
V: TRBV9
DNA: TGTGCCAGCGGTTTTAGTAATTCACCCCTCCACTTT
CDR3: CASGFSNSPLHF

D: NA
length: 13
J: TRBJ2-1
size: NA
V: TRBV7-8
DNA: TGTGCCAGCAGCTTAGAGAGGTTCGATGAGCAGTTCTTC
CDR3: CASSLERFDEQFF

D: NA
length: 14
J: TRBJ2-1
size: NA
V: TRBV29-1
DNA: TGCAGCGTTGAAGAGGCTAGCTGGGGTAATGAGCAGTTCTTC
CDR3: CSVEEASWGNEQFF

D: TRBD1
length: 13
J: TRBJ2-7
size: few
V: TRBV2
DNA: TGTGCCAGCAACCGACAGGGGGCGGAGGAGCAGTACTTC
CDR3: CASNRQGAEEQYF

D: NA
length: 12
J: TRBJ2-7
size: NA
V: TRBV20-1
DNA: TGCAGTGCTAGTCCGGTATCCTACGAGCAGTACTTC
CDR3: CSASPVSYEQYF

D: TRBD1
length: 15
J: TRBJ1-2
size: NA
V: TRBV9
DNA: TGTGCCAGCAGCCCCGGACAGGTGAGAGGCTATGGCTACACCTTC
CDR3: CASSPGQVRGYGYTF

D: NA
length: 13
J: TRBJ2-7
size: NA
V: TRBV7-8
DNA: TGTGCCAGCAGCTTTGCACAACCCTACGAGCAGTACTTC
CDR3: CASSFAQPYEQYF

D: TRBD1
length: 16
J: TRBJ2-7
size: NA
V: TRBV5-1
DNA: TGCGCCAGCAGCTTGGCCTGGGGACAGCCAGCCTACGAGCAGTACTTC
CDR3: CASSLAWGQPAYEQYF

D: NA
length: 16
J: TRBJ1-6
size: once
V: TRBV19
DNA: TGTGCCAGTACCTGGGCCGCAACCTCTTATAATTCACCCCTCCACTTT
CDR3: CASTWAATSYNSPLHF

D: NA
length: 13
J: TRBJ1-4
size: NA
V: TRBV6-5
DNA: TGTGCCAGCAGCCCCAATCGGGGGGAAAAACTGTTTTTT
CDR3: CASSPNRGEKLFF

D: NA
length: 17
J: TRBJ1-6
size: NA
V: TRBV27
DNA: TGTGCCAGCACTCCCCACGACGGGAACCCCTATAATTCACCCCTCCACTTT
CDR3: CASTPHDGNPYNSPLHF

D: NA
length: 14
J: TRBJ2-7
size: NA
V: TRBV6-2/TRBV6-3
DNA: TGTGCCAGCAGCCAAGGGGGAGGGACCTACGAGCAGTACTTC
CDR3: CASSQGGGTYEQYF

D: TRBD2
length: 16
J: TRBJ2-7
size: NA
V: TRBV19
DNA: TGTGCCAGTAGGACCCTGACTAGCGGGGATTCCCACGAGCAGTACTTC
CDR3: CASRTLTSGDSHEQYF

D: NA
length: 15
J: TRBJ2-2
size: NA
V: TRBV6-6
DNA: TGTGCCAGCAGTTCAGGCCCGAGGGGGACCGGGGAGCTGTTTTTT
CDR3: CASSSGPRGTGELFF